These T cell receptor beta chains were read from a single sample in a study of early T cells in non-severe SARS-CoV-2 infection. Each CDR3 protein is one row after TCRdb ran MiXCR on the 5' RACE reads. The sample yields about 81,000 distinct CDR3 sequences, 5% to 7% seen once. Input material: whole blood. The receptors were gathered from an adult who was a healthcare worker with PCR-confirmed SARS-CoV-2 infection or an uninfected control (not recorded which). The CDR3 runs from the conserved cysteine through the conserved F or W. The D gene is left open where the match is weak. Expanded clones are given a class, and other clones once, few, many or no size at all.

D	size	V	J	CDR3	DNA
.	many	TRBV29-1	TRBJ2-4	CSAETLAKNIQYF	TGCAGTGCGGAGACTTTAGCCAAAAACATTCAGTACTTC
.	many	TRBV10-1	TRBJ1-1	CASSGGVGAGGTEAFF	TGCGCCAGCAGTGGGGGAGTAGGGGCCGGAGGGACTGAAGCTTTCTTT
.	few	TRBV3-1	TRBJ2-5	CASERVGRQETQYF	TGTGCCAGCGAGAGGGTCGGTCGCCAGGAGACCCAGTACTTC
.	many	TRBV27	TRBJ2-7	CASSLYWNHEQYF	TGTGCCAGCAGTTTATATTGGAACCACGAGCAGTACTTC
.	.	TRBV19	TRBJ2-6	CASRETLSLGANVLTF	TGTGCCAGTAGGGAGACACTCTCTCTAGGGGCCAACGTCCTGACTTTC
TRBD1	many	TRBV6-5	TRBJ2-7	CASSSGTGYYEQYF	TGTGCCAGCAGCTCCGGGACAGGGTACTACGAGCAGTACTTC
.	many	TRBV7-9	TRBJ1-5	CASSLDIAGNQPQHF	TGTGCCAGCAGCTTGGACATAGCCGGCAATCAGCCCCAGCATTTT
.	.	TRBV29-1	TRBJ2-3	CSVVRGMADTQYF	TGCAGCGTTGTTCGGGGGATGGCGGATACGCAGTATTTT
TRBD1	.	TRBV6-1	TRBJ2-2	CASAGQGHTGELFF	TGTGCCAGCGCGGGACAGGGCCACACCGGGGAGCTGTTTTTT
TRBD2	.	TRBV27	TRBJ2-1	CASSPGRTSGIYNEQFF	TGTGCCAGCAGCCCAGGGAGGACTAGCGGAATCTACAATGAGCAGTTCTTC
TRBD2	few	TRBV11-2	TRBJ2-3	CASSSRVSGRLDTQYF	TGTGCCAGCAGCTCCCGGGTTAGCGGGAGGTTAGATACGCAGTATTTT
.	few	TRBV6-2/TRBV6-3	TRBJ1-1	CASSYLPVDSRSDTEAFF	TGTGCCAGCAGTTACCTACCGGTCGACAGCCGATCGGACACTGAAGCTTTCTTT
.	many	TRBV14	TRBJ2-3	CASSQEVGPDTQYF	TGTGCCAGCAGCCAAGAAGTAGGTCCAGATACGCAGTATTTT
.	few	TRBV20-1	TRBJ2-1	CSAGTYEQFF	TGCAGTGCCGGAACGTACGAGCAGTTCTTC
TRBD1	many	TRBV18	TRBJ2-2	CASLRTGTGELFF	TGTGCCAGCCTAAGGACAGGCACCGGGGAGCTGTTTTTT
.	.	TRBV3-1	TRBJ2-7	CASSPDGLSYEQYF	TGTGCCAGCAGCCCGGACGGACTCTCCTACGAGCAGTACTTC
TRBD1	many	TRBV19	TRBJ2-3	CASSTGTGGIDTQYF	TGTGCCAGTAGTACAGGGACAGGGGGGATAGATACGCAGTATTTT
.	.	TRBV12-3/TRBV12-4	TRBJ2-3	CASSFRRSTDTQYF	TGTGCCAGCAGTTTTCGGCGGAGCACAGATACGCAGTATTTT
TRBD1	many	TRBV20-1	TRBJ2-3	CSARGRTGTKDTQYF	TGCAGTGCTAGAGGAAGGACAGGGACGAAAGATACGCAGTATTTT
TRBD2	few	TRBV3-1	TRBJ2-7	CASSSLGLAGGNEQYF	TGTGCCAGCAGCTCCCTCGGACTAGCGGGGGGTAACGAGCAGTACTTC
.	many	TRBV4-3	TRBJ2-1	CASSQVFGVSYNEQFF	TGCGCCAGCAGCCAAGTATTCGGGGTCTCCTACAATGAGCAGTTCTTC
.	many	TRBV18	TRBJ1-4	CASSQSATNEKLFF	TGTGCCAGCTCACAGAGTGCAACTAATGAAAAACTGTTTTTT